This passage covers 11 T cell receptor beta chains from one sample sequenced in a study of T cell responses to AZD1222 COVID-19 vaccine. Profiled with immunoSEQ multiplex PCR; TCRdb holds only in-frame clones, not every one. The sample consists of some 99,000 clones, 75% to 90% of them appearing once. Sequencing was performed on peripheral blood, taken on day 0 of AZD1222 vaccination. Source of these receptors: an adult in good health.

The chain links TRBV5-6 to TRBJ1-5; D not resolved. The CDR3 consists of 13 residues. The V end lost 0 bases, the J end lost 7 bases, and 8 bases lay between the germline ends. The germline CDR1 and CDR2 sequences are SGHDT and YYEEEE. CDR3 in DNA: TGTGCCAGCAGCTTGGGGGGAGGACAGCCCCAGCATTTT. Translated: CASSLGGGQPQHF.

The chain is built from TRBV28 and TRBJ1-3, with D hard to call. There are 13 residues in the CDR3. Germline V CDR1 and CDR2: MDHEN, SYDVKM. The ends were cut back, 9 bases at V and 4 bases at J, with 13 bases in the middle. As DNA, the CDR3 is TGTGCCAGGCGCGAGGAGGGCGGAAACACCATATATTTT. Encoded protein: CARREEGGNTIYF.

V and J are TRBV7-2 and TRBJ1-6, with TRBD1 as a possible D gene (6 bases). CDR1 and CDR2 from the germline V gene are SGHTA and FQGNSA. The CDR3 has 15 residues. V dropped 5 bases and J dropped 9 bases, with 17 bases sitting between them. In nucleotides, the CDR3 is TGTGCCAGCAGCGAGGGGGGCGGGGGACCTTCACCCCTCCACTTT. It is translated as CASSEGGGGPSPLHF.

The chain recombines TRBV19 with TRBJ1-5; perhaps TRBD1 as D (5 bases). Germline V CDR1 and CDR2: LNHDA, SQIVND (reference sequence). V was shortened by 3 bases and J by 2 bases, with 11 bases between the two germline ends. The length of the CDR3 is 15 residues. The CDR3, as DNA: TGTGCCAGTAGTATGGGCCAGGGAGGCAATCAGCCCCAGCATTTT. Its translation: CASSMGQGGNQPQHF.

V and J are TRBV5-4 and TRBJ2-7; TRBD2 agrees at 9 bases. V shed 4 bases and J 3 bases; nucleotides not matched to a gene: 17. The germline gives CDR1 SGHNT, CDR2 YYREEE (reference sequence). This CDR3 spans 18 amino acids. The chain's CDR3 is CASSPDSGGLGGNYEQYF. CDR3 DNA sequence: TGTGCCAGCAGCCCGGATAGCGGGGGCCTAGGGGGTAACTACGAGCAGTACTTC. Supplemented by reference TRBV5-4 and TRBJ2-7, the full variable domain reads ETGVTQSPTHLIKTRGQQVTLRCSSQSGHNTVSWYQQALGQGPQFIFQYYREEENGRGNFPPRFSGLQFPNYSSELNVNALELDDSALYLCASSPDSGGLGGNYEQYFGPGTRLTVT.

The rearrangement links TRBV7-9 to TRBJ1-2; D possibly corresponds to TRBD1 (6 bases). Germline CDR1 reads SEHNR; CDR2 reads FQNEAQ (reference sequence). The V gene lost 0 bases and the J gene lost 6 bases, with 17 bases spanning the gap. This CDR3 has 16 residues. CDR3 sequence: CASSLALAEAGDGYTF. The CDR3 nucleotides are TGTGCCAGCAGCTTAGCCCTCGCGGAGGCAGGGGATGGCTACACCTTC.

J is TRBJ1-5 and V is TRBV27; 7 nucleotides line up with TRBD1. This CDR3 contains 17 residues. V was clipped by 3 bases and J by 2 bases; unmatched bases: 10. Germline V gene lookup returns CDR1 MNHEY and CDR2 SMNVEV (reference sequence). The CDR3 spells CASSFSADREGNQPQHF. CDR3 nucleotide sequence: TGTGCCAGCAGTTTCTCGGCCGACAGGGAGGGCAATCAGCCCCAGCATTTT.

The chain couples TRBV20-1 to TRBJ1-5; D is possibly TRBD1 (5 bases). The CDR3 runs to 11 residues. CDR1 is DFQATT, CDR2 SNEGSKA, per germline (reference sequence). The germline V and J ends were trimmed by 5 bases and 10 bases, with 12 bases remaining between them. CDR3 coding DNA: TGCAGTGCTGGTCAGGGCCACCCCCAGCATTTT. Its protein product is CSAGQGHPQHF.

This clone was recorded only once. J is TRBJ2-7 and V is TRBV7-2; 8 bases map to TRBD1. CDR3 length: 16 amino acids. The ends lost 5 bases at V and 0 bases at J; junction bases unmatched: 9. Germline CDR1 and CDR2: SGHTA and FQGNSA. DNA of the CDR3: TGTGCCAGCAGCCCGGTCCCGGGACAGGTCTCCTACGAGCAGTACTTC. Translation gives CASSPVPGQVSYEQYF.

The rearrangement links TRBV2 to TRBJ1-1, with TRBD1 matching 9 bases. CDR3 size: 15 residues. V shed 4 bases and J 4 bases; nucleotides not matched to a gene: 7. Per germline, CDR1 SNHLY and CDR2 FYNNEI. Here the CDR3 DNA reads TGTGCCAGCAGTGCTCTTCGACAGGGGGGCACTGAAGCTTTCTTT. Its protein product is CASSALRQGGTEAFF.

This clone has a single count. This rearrangement joins TRBV3-1 (or the pseudogene TRBV3-2) to TRBJ1-1; 7 bases are shared with TRBD1. CDR3 length: 11 amino acids. Germline-derived CDR1 and CDR2 are LGHDT and YNNKEL (reference sequence). Trimming at V came to 11 bases and at J to 6 bases, leaving 6 bases not matched to a gene. CDR3 sequence: CACNRGAEAFF. The CDR3 nucleotides are TGTGCCTGCAACAGGGGCGCTGAAGCTTTCTTT.